This TCR beta chain was identified during a study of neurological immune-mediated disorders. The study, taken as a whole, reports: TCR-beta repertoires seemed private in all groups, with no expanded CDR3 amino acid sequences shared. Falling below healthy controls, multiple sclerosis showed the least TCR clonal expansion, while HTLV-1-associated myelopathy showed the most. One cluster of related CDR3 sequences contained, by phylogenetic grouping, the repertoires of 18 of 34 multiple sclerosis patients and formed a possible signature.

Unsorted libraries were prepared from 2 million PBMCs held at -80 C. This clonotype showed up many times. Its specificity is unknown. TCRdb re-analysed the 5' RACE reads in MiXCR, keeping a single row per CDR3 protein. Among about 46,000 distinct CDR3 sequences listed, approximately 3% were seen once. The sequenced sample consisted of PBMCs. This receptor was obtained from a woman between 45 and 65 years old with multiple sclerosis.

The CDR3 here is CASSHRLAAHLVIVFF. The CDR3 DNA follows: TGTGCCAGCAGCCACCGACTAGCGGCCCACCTGGTTATAGTGTTTTTT. The rearrangement uses TRBV3-1 and TRBJ2-2; 9 bases fit TRBD2. CDR3 length: 16 amino acids. With 3 bases clipped from V and 15 bases from J, the junction kept 17 bases outside the gene matches. Germline lookup yields CDR1 LGHDT and CDR2 YNNKEL (reference sequence).